This T cell receptor (beta chain) is from a study of CD8 T cells in Susac syndrome. TCR beta was sequenced from blood CD8+ and CD4+ T cells. After extraction with the RNeasy kit, about 0.45 to 1 ug of the RNA was reverse transcribed using random hexamers. Using its own MiXCR run on the immunoSEQ multiplex PCR reads, TCRdb lists one record per CDR3 protein. The sample has about 130,000 distinct CDR3 sequences, around nine tenths seen once. Sequencing was performed on CD8+ T cells from PBMCs. This clonotype originated in a human donor with multiple sclerosis.

In nucleotides, the CDR3 is TGTGCCATCAGTTTTATCCGGGACACGATCTCCTACGAGCAGTACTTC. This encodes CAISFIRDTISYEQYF. The genes are TRBV10-3 and TRBJ2-7; a possible D gene is TRBD1 (6 bases). Between the trimmed V and J ends, which lost 5 bases and 0 bases, there was a span of 17 bases. The CDR3 is 16 amino acids. Germline V gene data show CDR1 as ENHRY and CDR2 as SYGVKD.